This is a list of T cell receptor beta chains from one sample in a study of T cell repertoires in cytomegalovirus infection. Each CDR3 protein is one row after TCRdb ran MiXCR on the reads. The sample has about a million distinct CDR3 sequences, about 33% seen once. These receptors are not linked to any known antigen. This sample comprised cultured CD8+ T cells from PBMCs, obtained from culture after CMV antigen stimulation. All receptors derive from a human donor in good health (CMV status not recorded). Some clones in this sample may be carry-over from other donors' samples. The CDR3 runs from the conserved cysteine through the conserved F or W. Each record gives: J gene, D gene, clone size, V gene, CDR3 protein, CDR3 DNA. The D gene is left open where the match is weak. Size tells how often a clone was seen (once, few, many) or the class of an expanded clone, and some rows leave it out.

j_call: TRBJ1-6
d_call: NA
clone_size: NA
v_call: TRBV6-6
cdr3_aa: CASTGTLFNSPLHF
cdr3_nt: TGTGCCAGCACAGGGACCCTGTTTAATTCACCCCTCCACTTT

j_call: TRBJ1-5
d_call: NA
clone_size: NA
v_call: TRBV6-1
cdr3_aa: CASSASGMGNQPQHF
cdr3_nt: TGTGCCAGCAGTGCCTCGGGGATGGGCAATCAGCCCCAGCATTTT

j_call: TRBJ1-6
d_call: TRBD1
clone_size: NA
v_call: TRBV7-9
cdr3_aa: CASSSWGTGGTSYNSPLHF
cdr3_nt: TGTGCCAGCAGCTCTTGGGGGACAGGGGGTACCTCCTATAATTCACCCCTCCACTTT

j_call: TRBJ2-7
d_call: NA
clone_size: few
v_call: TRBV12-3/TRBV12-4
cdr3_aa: CASSSPPFEQYF
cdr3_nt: TGTGCCAGCAGTTCCCCCCCTTTTGAGCAGTACTTC

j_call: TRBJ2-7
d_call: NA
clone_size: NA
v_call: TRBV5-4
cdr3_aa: CASSFYSRYEQYF
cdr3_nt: TGTGCCAGCAGCTTCTACAGCCGCTACGAGCAGTACTTC

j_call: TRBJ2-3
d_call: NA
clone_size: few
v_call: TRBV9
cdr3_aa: CASSVGVTPRRDTQYF
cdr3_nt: TGTGCCAGCAGCGTAGGAGTAACTCCGAGAAGAGATACGCAGTATTTT

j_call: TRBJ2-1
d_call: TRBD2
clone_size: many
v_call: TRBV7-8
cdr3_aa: CASSPSGESSYNEQFF
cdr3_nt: TGTGCCAGCAGCCCTAGCGGGGAAAGCTCCTACAATGAGCAGTTCTTC

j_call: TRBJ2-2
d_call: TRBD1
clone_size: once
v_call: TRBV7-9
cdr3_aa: CASSFDAGTGFAGELFF
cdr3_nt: TGTGCCAGCAGCTTTGACGCCGGGACAGGATTCGCCGGGGAGCTGTTTTTT

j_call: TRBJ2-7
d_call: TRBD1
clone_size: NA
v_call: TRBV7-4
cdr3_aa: CAGSLVGTGSYEQYF
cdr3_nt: TGTGCCGGCAGCTTAGTCGGGACAGGGTCCTACGAGCAGTACTTC

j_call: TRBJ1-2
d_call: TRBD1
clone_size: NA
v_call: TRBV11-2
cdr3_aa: CASSPRGQGTYGYTF
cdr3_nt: TGTGCCAGCAGCCCCCGCGGACAGGGGACCTATGGCTACACCTTC

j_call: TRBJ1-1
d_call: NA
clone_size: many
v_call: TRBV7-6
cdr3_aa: CASSLGGVTEAFF
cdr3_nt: TGTGCCAGCAGCTTGGGAGGGGTCACTGAAGCTTTCTTT

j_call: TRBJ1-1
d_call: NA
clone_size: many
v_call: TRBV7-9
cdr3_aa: CASSSGREAEAFF
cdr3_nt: TGTGCCAGCAGCTCTGGGAGGGAGGCTGAAGCTTTCTTT

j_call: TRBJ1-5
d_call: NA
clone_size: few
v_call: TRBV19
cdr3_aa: CASSTDNSNQPQHF
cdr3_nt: TGTGCCAGTAGTACAGACAATAGCAATCAGCCCCAGCATTTT

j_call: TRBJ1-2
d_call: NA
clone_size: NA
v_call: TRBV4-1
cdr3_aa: CASSQDLRARDGYTF
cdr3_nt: TGCGCCAGCAGCCAAGATTTAAGGGCCAGGGATGGCTACACCTTC

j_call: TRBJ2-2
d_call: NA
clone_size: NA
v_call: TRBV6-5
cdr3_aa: CASSYLGVTGELFF
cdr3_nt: TGTGCCAGCAGTTACCTGGGGGTCACCGGGGAGCTGTTTTTT

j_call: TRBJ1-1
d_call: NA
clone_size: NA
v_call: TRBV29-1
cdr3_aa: CSVDGLPGAFF
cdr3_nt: TGCAGCGTTGATGGACTCCCCGGGGCTTTCTTT

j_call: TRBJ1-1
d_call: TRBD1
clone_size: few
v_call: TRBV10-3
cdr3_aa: CAISAFRTGSRVAFF
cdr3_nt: TGTGCCATCAGTGCCTTCCGGACAGGGAGTCGGGTAGCTTTCTTT

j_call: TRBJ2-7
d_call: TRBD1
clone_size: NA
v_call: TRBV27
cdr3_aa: CASSLRGQATYEQYF
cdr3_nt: TGTGCCAGCTCTCTCCGGGGACAGGCGACCTACGAGCAGTACTTC

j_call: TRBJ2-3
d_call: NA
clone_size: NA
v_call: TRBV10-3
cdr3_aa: CAIEGSTDTQYF
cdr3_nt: TGTGCCATCGAGGGGAGCACAGATACGCAGTATTTT

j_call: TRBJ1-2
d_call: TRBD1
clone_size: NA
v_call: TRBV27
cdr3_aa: CASSSGTGTFYGYTF
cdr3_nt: TGTGCCAGCAGCTCCGGGACAGGGACGTTCTATGGCTACACCTTC

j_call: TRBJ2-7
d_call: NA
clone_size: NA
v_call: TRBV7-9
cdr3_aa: CASSLDFGDYEQYF
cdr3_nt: TGTGCCAGCAGCTTAGATTTTGGGGATTACGAGCAGTACTTC

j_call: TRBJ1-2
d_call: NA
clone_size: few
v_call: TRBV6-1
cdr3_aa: CAGQDKNYGYTF
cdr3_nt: TGTGCCGGGCAGGACAAAAACTATGGCTACACCTTC

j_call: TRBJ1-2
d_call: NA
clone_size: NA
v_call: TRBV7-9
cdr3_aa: CASSLAPNGYTF
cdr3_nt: TGTGCCAGCAGCTTAGCGCCGAATGGCTACACCTTC

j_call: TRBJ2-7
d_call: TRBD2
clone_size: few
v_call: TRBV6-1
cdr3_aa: CASSYTSSGGHEQYF
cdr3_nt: TGTGCCAGCAGTTACACCTCTAGCGGGGGGCACGAGCAGTACTTC

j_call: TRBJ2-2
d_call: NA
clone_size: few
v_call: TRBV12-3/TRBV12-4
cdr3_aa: CASRRTEANTGELFF
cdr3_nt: TGTGCCAGCAGACGGACCGAGGCGAACACCGGGGAGCTGTTTTTT

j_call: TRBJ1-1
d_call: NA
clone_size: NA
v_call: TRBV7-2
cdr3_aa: CASSLGGAQEAFF
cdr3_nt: TGTGCCAGCAGCTTGGGGGGCGCGCAAGAAGCTTTCTTT

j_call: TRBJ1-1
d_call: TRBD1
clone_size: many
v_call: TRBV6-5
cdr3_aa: CASSYGGQLEAFF
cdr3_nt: TGTGCCAGCAGTTACGGGGGACAGCTTGAAGCTTTCTTT

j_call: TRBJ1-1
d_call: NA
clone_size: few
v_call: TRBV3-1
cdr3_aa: CASSQKGTEAFF
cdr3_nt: TGTGCCAGCAGCCAAAAAGGGACTGAAGCTTTCTTT

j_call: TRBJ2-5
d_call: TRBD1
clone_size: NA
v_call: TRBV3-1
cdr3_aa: CASSHPTGLLTETQYF
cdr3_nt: TGTGCCAGCAGCCACCCGACAGGGTTACTAACGGAGACCCAGTACTTC

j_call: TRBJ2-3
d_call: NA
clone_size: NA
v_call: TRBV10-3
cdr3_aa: CAISERWGPTDTQYF
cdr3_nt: TGTGCCATCAGTGAGAGGTGGGGACCCACAGATACGCAGTATTTT

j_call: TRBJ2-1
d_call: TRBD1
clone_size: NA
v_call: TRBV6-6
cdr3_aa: CVSSRDSNEQFF
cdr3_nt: TGTGTCAGCAGTAGGGACAGCAATGAGCAGTTCTTC

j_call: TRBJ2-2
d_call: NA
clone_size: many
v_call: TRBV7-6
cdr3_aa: CASSLSGGELFF
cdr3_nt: TGTGCCAGCAGCTTGTCGGGCGGGGAGCTGTTTTTT

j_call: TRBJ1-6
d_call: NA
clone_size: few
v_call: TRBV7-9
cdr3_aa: CASSSGGVEYNSPLHF
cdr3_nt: TGTGCCAGCAGCTCCGGGGGTGTGGAATATAATTCACCCCTCCACTTT